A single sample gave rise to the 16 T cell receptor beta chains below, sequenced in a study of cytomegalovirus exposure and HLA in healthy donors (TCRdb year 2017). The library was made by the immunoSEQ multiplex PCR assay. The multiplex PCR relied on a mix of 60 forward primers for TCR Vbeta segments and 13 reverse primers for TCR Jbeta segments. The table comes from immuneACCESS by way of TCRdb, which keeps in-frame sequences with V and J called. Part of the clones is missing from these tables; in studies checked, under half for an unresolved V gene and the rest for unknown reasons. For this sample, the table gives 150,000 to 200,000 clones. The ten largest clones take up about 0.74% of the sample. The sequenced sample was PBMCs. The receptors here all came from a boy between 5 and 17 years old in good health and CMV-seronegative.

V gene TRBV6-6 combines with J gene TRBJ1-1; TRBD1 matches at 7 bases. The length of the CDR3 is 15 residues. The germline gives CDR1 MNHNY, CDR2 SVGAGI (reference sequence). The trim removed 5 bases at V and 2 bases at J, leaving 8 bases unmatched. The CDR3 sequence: CASSPWDSRNTEAFF. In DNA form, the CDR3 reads TGTGCCAGCAGTCCGTGGGACAGCAGAAACACTGAAGCTTTCTTT.

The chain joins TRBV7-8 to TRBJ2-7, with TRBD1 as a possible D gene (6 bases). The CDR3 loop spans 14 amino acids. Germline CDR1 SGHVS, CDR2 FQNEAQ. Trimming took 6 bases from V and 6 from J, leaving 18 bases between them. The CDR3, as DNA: TGTGCCAGCAGTTACCCCGGACAGCCGTCCGAGCAGTACTTC. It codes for CASSYPGQPSEQYF. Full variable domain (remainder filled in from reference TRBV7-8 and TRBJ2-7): GAGVSQSPRYKVAKRGQDVALRCDPISGHVSLFWYQQALGQGPEFLTYFQNEAQLDKSGLPSDRFFAERPEGSVSTLKIQRTQQEDSAVYLCASSYPGQPSEQYFGPGTRLTVT.

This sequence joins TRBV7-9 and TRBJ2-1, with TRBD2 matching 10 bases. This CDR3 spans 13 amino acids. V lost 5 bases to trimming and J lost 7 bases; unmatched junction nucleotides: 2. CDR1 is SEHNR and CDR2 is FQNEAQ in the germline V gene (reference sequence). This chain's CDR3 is CASSRTSGNEQFF. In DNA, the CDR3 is TGTGCCAGCAGCAGGACTAGCGGTAATGAGCAGTTCTTC.

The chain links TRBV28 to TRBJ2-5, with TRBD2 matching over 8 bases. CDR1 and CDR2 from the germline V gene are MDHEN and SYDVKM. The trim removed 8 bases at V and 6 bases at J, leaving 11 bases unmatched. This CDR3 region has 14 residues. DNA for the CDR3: TGTGCCAGCTCGGGGGGGGGCCGGGAGAAGACCCAGTACTTC. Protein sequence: CASSGGGREKTQYF. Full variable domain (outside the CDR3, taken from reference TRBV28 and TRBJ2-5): DVKVTQSSRYLVKRTGEKVFLECVQDMDHENMFWYRQDPGLGLRLIYFSYDVKMKEKGDIPEGYSVSREKKERFSLILESASTNQTSMYLCASSGGGREKTQYFGPGTRLLVL.

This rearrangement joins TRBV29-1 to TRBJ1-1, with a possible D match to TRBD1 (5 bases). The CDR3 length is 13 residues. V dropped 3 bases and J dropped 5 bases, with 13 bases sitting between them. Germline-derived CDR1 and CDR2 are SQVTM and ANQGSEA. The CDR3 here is CSVESGTRTEAFF. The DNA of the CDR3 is TGCAGCGTTGAGAGCGGGACGAGGACTGAAGCTTTCTTT. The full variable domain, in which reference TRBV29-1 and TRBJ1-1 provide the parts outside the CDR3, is SAVISQKPSRDICQRGTSLTIQCQVDSQVTMMFWYRQQPGQSLTLIATANQGSEATYESGFVIDKFPISRPNLTFSTLTVSNMSPEDSSIYLCSVESGTRTEAFFGQGTRLTVV.

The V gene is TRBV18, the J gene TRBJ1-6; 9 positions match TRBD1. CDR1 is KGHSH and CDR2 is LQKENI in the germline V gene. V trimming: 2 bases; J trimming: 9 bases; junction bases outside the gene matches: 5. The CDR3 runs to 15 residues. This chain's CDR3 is CASSPGTGRGSPLHF. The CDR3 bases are TGTGCCAGCTCACCAGGGACAGGGCGAGGTTCACCCCTCCACTTT.

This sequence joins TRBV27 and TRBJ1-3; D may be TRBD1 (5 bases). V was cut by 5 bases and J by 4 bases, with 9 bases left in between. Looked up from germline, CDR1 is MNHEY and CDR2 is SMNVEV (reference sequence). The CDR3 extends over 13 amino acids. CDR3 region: CASSQGAGNTIYF. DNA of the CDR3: TGTGCCAGCAGTCAGGGTGCCGGAAACACCATATATTTT.

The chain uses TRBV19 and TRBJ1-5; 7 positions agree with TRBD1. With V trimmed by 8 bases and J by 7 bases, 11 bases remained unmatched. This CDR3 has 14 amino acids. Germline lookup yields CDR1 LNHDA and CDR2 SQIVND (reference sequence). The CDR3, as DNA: TGTGCCAGTTCATTAGACAGGGTGAGACAGCCCCAGCATTTT. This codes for CASSLDRVRQPQHF. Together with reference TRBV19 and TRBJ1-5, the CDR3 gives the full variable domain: DGGITQSPKYLFRKEGQNVTLSCEQNLNHDAMYWYRQDPGQGLRLIYYSQIVNDFQKGDIAEGYSVSREKKESFPLTVTSAQKNPTAFYLCASSLDRVRQPQHFGDGTRLSIL.

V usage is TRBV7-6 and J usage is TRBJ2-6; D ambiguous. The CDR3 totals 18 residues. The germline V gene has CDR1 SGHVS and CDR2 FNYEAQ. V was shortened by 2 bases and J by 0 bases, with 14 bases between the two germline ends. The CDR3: CASSLPAWAPSGANVLTF. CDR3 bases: TGTGCCAGCAGCTTACCAGCTTGGGCCCCCTCTGGGGCCAACGTCCTGACTTTC.

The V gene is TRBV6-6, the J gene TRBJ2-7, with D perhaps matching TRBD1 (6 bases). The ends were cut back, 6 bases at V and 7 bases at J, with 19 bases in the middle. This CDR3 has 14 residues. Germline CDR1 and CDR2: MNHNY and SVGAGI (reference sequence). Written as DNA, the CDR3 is TGTGCCAGCAGCCTAGGACAGCTTGTGGGGGAGCAGTACTTC. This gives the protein CASSLGQLVGEQYF.

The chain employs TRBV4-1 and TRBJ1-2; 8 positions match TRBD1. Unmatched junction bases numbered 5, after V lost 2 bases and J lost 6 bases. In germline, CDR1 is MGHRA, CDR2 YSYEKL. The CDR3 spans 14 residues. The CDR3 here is CASSQPPGQDGYTF. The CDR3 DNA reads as TGCGCCAGCAGCCAACCACCGGGACAGGATGGCTACACCTTC.

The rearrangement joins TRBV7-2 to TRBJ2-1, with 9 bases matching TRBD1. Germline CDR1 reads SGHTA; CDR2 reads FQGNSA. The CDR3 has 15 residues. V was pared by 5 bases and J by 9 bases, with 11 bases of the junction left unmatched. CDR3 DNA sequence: TGTGCCAGCAGCCCCCACAGGGGGCAATGGGGTGAGCAGTTCTTC. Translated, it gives CASSPHRGQWGEQFF. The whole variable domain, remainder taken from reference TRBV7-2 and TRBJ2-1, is GAGVSQSPSNKVTEKGKDVELRCDPISGHTALYWYRQSLGQGLEFLIYFQGNSAPDKSGLPSDRFSAERTGGSVSTLTIQRTQQEDSAVYLCASSPHRGQWGEQFFGPGTRLTVL.

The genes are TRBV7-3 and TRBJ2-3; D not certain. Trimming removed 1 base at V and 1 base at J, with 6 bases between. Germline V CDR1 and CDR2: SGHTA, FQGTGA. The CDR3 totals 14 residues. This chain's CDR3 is CASSLSQGTDTQYF. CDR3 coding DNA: TGTGCCAGCAGCTTAAGTCAGGGCACAGATACGCAGTATTTT.

Here the CDR3 reads CASSYSRLGVSEAFF. Here the CDR3 DNA reads TGTGCCAGCAGTTACTCGCGTCTAGGGGTCTCTGAAGCTTTCTTT. The V call is TRBV6-5, the J call TRBJ1-1; D may be TRBD1 (5 bases). Germline CDR1 is MNHEY and CDR2 is SVGAGI. CDR3 length: 15 residues. V was cut by 0 bases and J by 6 bases, with 14 bases left in between.

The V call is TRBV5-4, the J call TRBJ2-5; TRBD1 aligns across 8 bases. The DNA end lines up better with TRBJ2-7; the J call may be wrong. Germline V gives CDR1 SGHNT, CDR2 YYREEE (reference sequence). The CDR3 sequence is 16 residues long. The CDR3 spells CASSLAKGQGRYEQYF. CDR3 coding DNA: TGTGCCAGCAGCTTGGCCAAAGGACAGGGACGCTACGAGCAGTACTTC.

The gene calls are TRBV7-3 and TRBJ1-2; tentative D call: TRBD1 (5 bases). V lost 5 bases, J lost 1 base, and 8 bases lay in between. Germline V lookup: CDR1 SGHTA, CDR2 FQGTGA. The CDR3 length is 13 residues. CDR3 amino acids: CASSPDSNYGYTF. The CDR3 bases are TGTGCCAGCAGCCCTGACAGTAACTATGGCTACACCTTC.